Listed here are 22 T cell receptor beta chains from one sample, sequenced in a study of T cell clonotyping in hematopoietic cell transplantation. TCRdb keeps only in-frame clones here, not all; method: immunoSEQ multiplex PCR. The sample holds 17,000 or so clones, about 76% seen once. Material: peripheral blood mononuclear cells. These receptors all come from a woman aged 55-75 years in good health. Some clones in this sample may be carry-over from other donors' samples.

The V gene is TRBV7-2, the J gene TRBJ2-3; no firm D call. The CDR3 consists of 16 residues. Germline V gene lookup returns CDR1 SGHTA and CDR2 FQGNSA. Trimming cost V 5 bases and J 1 base, with 16 bases left between them. CDR3 in DNA: TGTGCCAGCAGCATGGGGAAAAGCTTGGGCACAGATACGCAGTATTTT. Protein sequence: CASSMGKSLGTDTQYF. Full variable domain (rest looked up from reference TRBV7-2 and TRBJ2-3): GAGVSQSPSNKVTEKGKDVELRCDPISGHTALYWYRQSLGQGLEFLIYFQGNSAPDKSGLPSDRFSAERTGGSVSTLTIQRTQQEDSAVYLCASSMGKSLGTDTQYFGPGTRLTVL.

The chain joins TRBV7-2 to TRBJ1-1; D is ambiguous. V was clipped by 5 bases and J by 8 bases, with 12 bases between them. CDR3 length: 12 amino acids. Germline V lookup: CDR1 SGHTA, CDR2 FQGNSA. CDR3 loop: CASSQANLEAFF. In DNA, the CDR3 is TGTGCCAGCAGCCAAGCTAACTTAGAAGCTTTCTTT.

The rearrangement links TRBV2 to TRBJ2-3; 14 bases fit TRBD2. The V gene end was trimmed by 8 bases and the J gene end by 1 base; junction bases not matched to a gene: 11. Germline CDR1 and CDR2: SNHLY and FYNNEI. The CDR3 consists of 18 residues. CDR3 region: CASYGTSGSFQGTDTQYF. The CDR3 DNA follows: TGTGCCAGCTACGGGACTAGCGGGAGCTTCCAAGGCACAGATACGCAGTATTTT.

This chain uses TRBV27 with TRBJ1-1; D not certain. Germline-derived CDR1 and CDR2 are MNHEY and SMNVEV (reference sequence). The length of the CDR3 is 15 residues. V lost 3 bases to trimming and J lost 0 bases, with 11 bases between them. The CDR3 loop is CASSLALTMNTEAFF. The CDR3 region has the DNA TGTGCCAGCAGTTTGGCGTTGACTATGAACACTGAAGCTTTCTTT.

The chain links TRBV28 to TRBJ1-5; no clear D. The CDR3 extends over 12 amino acids. V was clipped by 10 bases and J by 1 base, with 8 bases between them. The germline CDR1 and CDR2 sequences are MDHEN and SYDVKM. The CDR3 region is CATHLSNQPQHF. The CDR3 nucleotides are TGTGCCACCCACCTAAGCAATCAGCCCCAGCATTTT.

As to this clone: The junction and the germline gene differ at one end; a read error may be behind it. V gene TRBV9 combines with J gene TRBJ1-1; D gene unclear. The CDR3 is made up of 15 amino acids. Per the germline V gene, CDR1 is SGDLS and CDR2 is YYNGEE. The CDR3 DNA follows: TGTGCCAGCAGCGTTGGTGGGCCTATGAACACTGAAGCTTCCTTT. It yields the protein CASSVGGPMNTEASF. Full variable domain (rest looked up from reference TRBV9 and TRBJ1-1): DSGVTQTPKHLITATGQRVTLRCSPRSGDLSVYWYQQSLDQGLQFLIQYYNGEERAKGNILERFSAQQFPDLHSELNLSSLELGDSALYFCASSVGGPMNTEASFGQGTRLTVV.

The chain recombines TRBV7-3 with TRBJ2-1; the match to TRBD2 covers 9 bases. CDR1 is SGHTA, CDR2 FQGTGA, per germline. This CDR3 region has 16 residues. J gave up 5 bases and V 1 base, and 6 bases lay outside the gene matches. The CDR3: CASSLIAGGINNEQFF. CDR3 coding DNA: TGTGCCAGCAGCTTAATTGCGGGAGGGATAAACAATGAGCAGTTCTTC.

This sequence joins TRBV19 and TRBJ1-2, with 7 bases aligning to TRBD1. V was pared by 9 bases and J by 6 bases, with 13 bases of the junction left unmatched. In germline, CDR1 is LNHDA, CDR2 SQIVND (reference sequence). The CDR3 consists of 14 residues. CDR3 nucleotide sequence: TGTGCCAGCACTACCTCAGGGGGAGTCCATGGCTACACCTTC. Translating it yields CASTTSGGVHGYTF.

In this sample, this clone turned up a few times. The rearrangement uses TRBV5-6 and TRBJ1-3, with 8 bases identical to TRBD1. With V trimmed by 3 bases and J by 2 bases, 4 bases remained unmatched. CDR1 and CDR2 from the germline V gene are SGHDT and YYEEEE. The CDR3 is 15 residues long. The CDR3 region is CASSSQGAPGNTIYF. In nucleotides, the CDR3 is TGTGCCAGCAGCTCCCAGGGGGCGCCTGGAAACACCATATATTTT.

This clone was found a few times. V gene TRBV5-1 combines with J gene TRBJ2-1; D possibly corresponds to TRBD2 (7 bases). Germline CDR1 SGHRS, CDR2 YFSETQ. The CDR3 has 15 amino acids. V lost 4 bases and J 7 bases, leaving 18 bases between the germline ends. Written as DNA, the CDR3 is TGCGCCAGCAGCCAAACGGGGGGCCTTATAAATGAGCAGTTCTTC. Translating gives CASSQTGGLINEQFF.

Written as DNA, the CDR3 is TGTGCCAGCAGCGTAGGGCATTCAGGGATCGAGACCCAGTACTTC. Encoded protein: CASSVGHSGIETQYF. J is TRBJ2-5 and V is TRBV9, with TRBD1 as a possible D gene (5 bases). Germline V gene sequence: CDR1 SGDLS, CDR2 YYNGEE. Trimming removed 0 bases from V and 5 bases from J, with 14 bases in between. The CDR3 loop spans 15 amino acids.

The V and J genes are TRBV4-3 and TRBJ1-5; D remains unclear. V was cut by 4 bases and J by 1 base, with 11 bases left in between. The CDR3 totals 15 residues. Germline CDR1 reads LGHNA; CDR2 reads YSLEER. For the CDR3, the DNA is TGCGCCAGCAGCCCGGGGATTGGCAGCAATCAGCCCCAGCATTTT. Amino acids: CASSPGIGSNQPQHF.

This clone was detected once. The chain recombines TRBV29-1 with TRBJ1-3, with D unclear. V lost 4 bases and J lost 0, with 19 bases in between. Germline CDR1 SQVTM, CDR2 ANQGSEA. The CDR3 is 17 amino acids. CDR3 in amino acids: CSVATRYSGNSGNTIYF. DNA for the CDR3: TGCAGCGTTGCCACACGGTACTCTGGAAACTCTGGAAACACCATATATTTT.

The genes are TRBV7-2 and TRBJ2-4; 8 bases fit TRBD2. J gave up 7 bases and V 0 bases, and 2 bases lay outside the gene matches. Germline V lookup: CDR1 SGHTA, CDR2 FQGNSA. CDR3 length: 14 amino acids. The CDR3 loop is CASSLARGGNIQYF. The CDR3, as DNA: TGTGCCAGCAGCTTAGCCCGGGGGGGGAACATTCAGTACTTC.

The chain recombines TRBV20-1 with TRBJ2-3; unclear D gene. This CDR3 has 11 residues. Germline values: CDR1 DFQATT, CDR2 SNEGSKA (reference sequence). V lost 7 bases and J 6 bases, leaving 11 bases between the germline ends. Here the CDR3 reads CSVIWQDTQYF. In DNA form, the CDR3 reads TGCAGTGTTATTTGGCAGGATACGCAGTATTTT.

The sample holds one count of this clone. This sequence joins TRBV9 and TRBJ2-3; 13 nucleotides agree with TRBD2. From germline, CDR1 is SGDLS and CDR2 YYNGEE. CDR3 size: 17 residues. V was pared by 0 bases and J by 8 bases, with 9 bases of the junction left unmatched. Here the CDR3 reads CASSVVGLAGDPPTQYF. In DNA, the CDR3 is TGTGCCAGCAGCGTAGTAGGACTAGCGGGAGATCCTCCTACGCAGTATTTT.

The chain links TRBV7-2 to TRBJ2-7; D could derive from TRBD1 or TRBD2 (5 bases each). Germline V gene data show CDR1 as SGHTA and CDR2 as FQGNSA. This CDR3 is 16 amino acids long. V dropped 5 bases and J dropped 2 bases, with 19 bases sitting between them. This chain's CDR3 is CASSPLPRDGPYEQYF. Written as DNA, the CDR3 is TGTGCCAGCAGCCCCCTCCCCCGGGACGGACCCTACGAGCAGTACTTC.

This clone has a handful of counts. V is TRBV11-2 and J is TRBJ2-7; TRBD2 is a possible D gene (6 bases). Trimming shortened V by 4 bases and J by 3 bases, and 13 bases separated the two germline ends. The CDR3 sequence is 14 residues long. Germline values: CDR1 SGHAT, CDR2 FQNNGV. The CDR3 bases are TGTGCCAGCAGCTCATCCGGGAGCCACTACGAGCAGTACTTC. Amino acid sequence: CASSSSGSHYEQYF.

The chain couples TRBV28 to TRBJ1-2, with D perhaps TRBD1 (6 bases). The CDR3 length is 12 residues. Germline CDR1 reads MDHEN; CDR2 reads SYDVKM. With 7 bases removed from V and 5 bases from J, the gap between germline ends came to 11 bases. Written as DNA, the CDR3 is TGTGCCAGCAAGGACAGCCTTTATGGCTACACCTTC. Amino acids: CASKDSLYGYTF.

J is TRBJ1-2 and V is TRBV6-5; 9 positions agree with TRBD1. Unmatched junction bases numbered 7, after V lost 4 bases and J lost 4 bases. The CDR3 consists of 15 residues. Germline loops: CDR1 MNHEY, CDR2 SVGAGI. The CDR3 DNA follows: TGTGCCAGCAGTTTCGACAGGGGGGGATTCTATGGCTACACCTTC. This translates into CASSFDRGGFYGYTF.

This clone was counted only a few times. The chain joins TRBV4-3 to TRBJ1-6; the D is unclear. The CDR3 loop spans 15 amino acids. V was clipped by 0 bases and J by 3 bases, with 6 bases between them. Germline assignment: CDR1 LGHNA and CDR2 YSLEER. The CDR3 DNA follows: TGCGCCAGCAGCCAAGATGGCAGCTATAATTCACCCCTCCACTTT. Its protein is CASSQDGSYNSPLHF.

This chain connects TRBV5-1 to TRBJ2-7; D is perhaps TRBD1 (5 bases). The germline V gene encodes CDR1 SGHRS and CDR2 YFSETQ. The V and J ends lost 4 bases and 7 bases respectively, with 12 bases between them. This CDR3 is built from 12 residues. This CDR3 is CASSEGAGEQYF. The CDR3 region has the DNA TGCGCCAGCAGCGAAGGGGCTGGGGAGCAGTACTTC.